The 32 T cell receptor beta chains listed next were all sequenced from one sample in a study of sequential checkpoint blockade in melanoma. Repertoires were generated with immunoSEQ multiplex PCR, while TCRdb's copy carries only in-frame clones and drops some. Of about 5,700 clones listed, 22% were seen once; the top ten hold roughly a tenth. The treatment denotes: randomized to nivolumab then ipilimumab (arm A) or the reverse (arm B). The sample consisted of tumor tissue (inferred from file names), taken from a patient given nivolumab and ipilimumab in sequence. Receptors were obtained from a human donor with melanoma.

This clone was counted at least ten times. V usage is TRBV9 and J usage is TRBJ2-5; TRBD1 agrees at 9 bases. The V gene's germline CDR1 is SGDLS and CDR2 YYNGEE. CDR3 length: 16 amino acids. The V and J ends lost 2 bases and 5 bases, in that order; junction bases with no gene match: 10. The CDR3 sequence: CASSVMGQGLSETQYF. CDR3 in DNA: TGTGCCAGCAGCGTCATGGGACAGGGTCTTTCGGAGACCCAGTACTTC. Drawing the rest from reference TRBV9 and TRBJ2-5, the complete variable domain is DSGVTQTPKHLITATGQRVTLRCSPRSGDLSVYWYQQSLDQGLQFLIQYYNGEERAKGNILERFSAQQFPDLHSELNLSSLELGDSALYFCASSVMGQGLSETQYFGPGTRLLVL.

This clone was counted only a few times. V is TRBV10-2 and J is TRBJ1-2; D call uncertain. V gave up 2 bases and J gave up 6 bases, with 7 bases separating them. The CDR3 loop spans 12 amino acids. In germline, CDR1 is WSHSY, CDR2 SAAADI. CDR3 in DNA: TGCGCCAGCAGTGAGGGCGGCCATGGCTACACCTTC. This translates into CASSEGGHGYTF.

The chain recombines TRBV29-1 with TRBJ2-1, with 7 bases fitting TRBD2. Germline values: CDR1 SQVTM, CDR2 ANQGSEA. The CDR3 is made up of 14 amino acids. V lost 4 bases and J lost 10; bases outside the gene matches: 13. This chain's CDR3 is CSVVGLAVLPEQFF. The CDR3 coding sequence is TGCAGCGTTGTCGGCCTAGCGGTTTTGCCCGAGCAGTTCTTC.

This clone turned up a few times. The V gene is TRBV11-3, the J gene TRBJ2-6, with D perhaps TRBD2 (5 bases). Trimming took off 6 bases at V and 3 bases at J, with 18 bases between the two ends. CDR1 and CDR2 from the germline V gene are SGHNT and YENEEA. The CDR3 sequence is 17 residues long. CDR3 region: CASRIGVDFFGANVLTF. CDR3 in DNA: TGTGCCAGCAGAATCGGGGTGGACTTCTTTGGGGCCAACGTCCTGACTTTC.

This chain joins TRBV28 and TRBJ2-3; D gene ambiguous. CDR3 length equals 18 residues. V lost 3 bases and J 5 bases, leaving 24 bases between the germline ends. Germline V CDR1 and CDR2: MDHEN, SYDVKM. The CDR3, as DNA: TGTGCCAGCAGTTTTTCTAGTCGAGTCCCGGTTGGGATAGATACGCAGTATTTT. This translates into CASSFSSRVPVGIDTQYF.

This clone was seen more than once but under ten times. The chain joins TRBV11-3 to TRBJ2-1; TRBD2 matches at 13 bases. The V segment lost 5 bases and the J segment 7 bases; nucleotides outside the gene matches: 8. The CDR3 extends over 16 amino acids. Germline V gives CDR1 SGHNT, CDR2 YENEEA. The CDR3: CASSVTTSGGWNEQFF. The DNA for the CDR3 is TGTGCCAGCAGCGTTACGACTAGCGGGGGGTGGAATGAGCAGTTCTTC.

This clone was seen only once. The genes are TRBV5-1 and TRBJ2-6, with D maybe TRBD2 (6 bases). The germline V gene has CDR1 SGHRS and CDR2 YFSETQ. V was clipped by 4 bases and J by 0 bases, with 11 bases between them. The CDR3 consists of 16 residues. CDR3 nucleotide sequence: TGCGCCAGCAGCCCGGGACTTACCTCTGGGGCCAACGTCCTGACTTTC. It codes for CASSPGLTSGANVLTF. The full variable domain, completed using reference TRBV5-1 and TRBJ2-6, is KAGVTQTPRYLIKTRGQQVTLSCSPISGHRSVSWYQQTPGQGLQFLFEYFSETQRNKGNFPGRFSGRQFSNSRSEMNVSTLELGDSALYLCASSPGLTSGANVLTFGAGSRLTVL.

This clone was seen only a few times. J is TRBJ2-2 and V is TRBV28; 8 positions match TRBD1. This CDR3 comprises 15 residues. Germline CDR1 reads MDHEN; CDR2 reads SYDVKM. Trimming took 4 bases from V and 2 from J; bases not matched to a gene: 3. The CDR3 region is CASSWTGRNTGELFF. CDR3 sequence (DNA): TGTGCCAGCAGTTGGACAGGGAGAAACACCGGGGAGCTGTTTTTT.

CDR3 in amino acids: CASSIRDRGIQETQYF. In DNA form, the CDR3 reads TGTGCCAGTAGTATCCGGGACAGGGGCATACAAGAGACCCAGTACTTC. This chain joins TRBV19 and TRBJ2-5; 10 bases fit TRBD1. The CDR3 is 16 residues long. CDR1 LNHDA and CDR2 SQIVND come from the germline V gene (reference sequence). V shed 3 bases, J shed 2 bases, and the junction held 6 bases outside the gene matches.

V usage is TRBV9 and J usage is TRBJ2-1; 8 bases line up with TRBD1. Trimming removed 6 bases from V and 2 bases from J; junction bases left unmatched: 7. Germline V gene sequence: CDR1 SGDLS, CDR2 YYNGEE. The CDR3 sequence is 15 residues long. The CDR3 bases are TGTGCCAGCAACGGACAGGGAATAGCCTACAATGAGCAGTTCTTC. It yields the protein CASNGQGIAYNEQFF.

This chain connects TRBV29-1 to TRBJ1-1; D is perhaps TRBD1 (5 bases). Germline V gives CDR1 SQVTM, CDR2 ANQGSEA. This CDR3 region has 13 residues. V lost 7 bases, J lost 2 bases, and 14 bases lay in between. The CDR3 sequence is CSGQRGPNTEAFF. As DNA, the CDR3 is TGCAGCGGCCAGAGGGGACCCAACACTGAAGCTTTCTTT.

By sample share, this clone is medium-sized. CDR3 bases: TGTGCCAGCACTCGGGGTCGGTACAATGAGCAGTTCTTC. Protein sequence: CASTRGRYNEQFF. The V call is TRBV12-5, the J call TRBJ2-1; tentatively, D is TRBD2 (5 bases). This CDR3 is built from 13 residues. Germline V gives CDR1 LGHNT, CDR2 FRNRAP. The complete variable domain, with remaining parts taken from reference TRBV12-5 and TRBJ2-1, reads DARVTQTPRHKVTEMGQEVTMRCQPILGHNTVFWYRQTMMQGLELLAYFRNRAPLDDSGMPKDRFSAEMPDATLATLKIQPSEPRDSAVYFCASTRGRYNEQFFGPGTRLTVL.

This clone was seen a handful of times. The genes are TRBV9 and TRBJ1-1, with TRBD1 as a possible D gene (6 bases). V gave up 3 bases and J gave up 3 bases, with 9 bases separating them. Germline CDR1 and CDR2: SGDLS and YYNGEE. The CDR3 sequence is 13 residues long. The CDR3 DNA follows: TGTGCCAGCAGCGGGTCAGGGGACACTGAAGCTTTCTTT. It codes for CASSGSGDTEAFF.

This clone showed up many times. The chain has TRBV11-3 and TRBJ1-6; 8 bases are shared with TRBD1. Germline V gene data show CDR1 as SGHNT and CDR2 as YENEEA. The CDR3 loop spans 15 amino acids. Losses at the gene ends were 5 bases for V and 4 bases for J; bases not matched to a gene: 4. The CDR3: CASSTRQGYNSPLHF. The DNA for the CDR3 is TGTGCCAGCAGCACCCGACAGGGGTATAATTCACCCCTCCACTTT.

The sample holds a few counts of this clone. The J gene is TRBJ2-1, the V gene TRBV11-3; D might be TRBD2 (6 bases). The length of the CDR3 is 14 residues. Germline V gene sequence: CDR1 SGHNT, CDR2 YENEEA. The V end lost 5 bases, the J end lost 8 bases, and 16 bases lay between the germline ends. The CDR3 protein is CASSVTGTLDEQFF. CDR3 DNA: TGTGCCAGCAGCGTAACCGGGACTCTCGATGAGCAGTTCTTC.

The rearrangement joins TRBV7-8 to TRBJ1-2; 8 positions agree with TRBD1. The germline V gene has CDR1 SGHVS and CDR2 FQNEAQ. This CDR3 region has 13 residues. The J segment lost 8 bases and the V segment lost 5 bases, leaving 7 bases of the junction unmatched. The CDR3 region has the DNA TGTGCCAGCAGCCCAATCAGGGGGCGAGGCTACACCTTC. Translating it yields CASSPIRGRGYTF.

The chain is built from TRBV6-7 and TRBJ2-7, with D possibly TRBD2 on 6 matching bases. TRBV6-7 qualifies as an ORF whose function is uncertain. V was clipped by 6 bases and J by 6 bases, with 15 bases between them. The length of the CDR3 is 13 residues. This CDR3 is CASSLSLAVEQYF. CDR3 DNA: TGTGCCAGCAGCCTCTCCTTAGCGGTCGAGCAGTACTTC.

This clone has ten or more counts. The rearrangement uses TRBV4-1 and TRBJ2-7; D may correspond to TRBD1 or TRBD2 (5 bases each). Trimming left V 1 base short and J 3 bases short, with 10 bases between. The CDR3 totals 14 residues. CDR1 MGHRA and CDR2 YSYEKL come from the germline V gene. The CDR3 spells CASSQVAGSYEQYF. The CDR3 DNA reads TGCGCCAGCAGCCAAGTGGCAGGGAGCTACGAGCAGTACTTC.

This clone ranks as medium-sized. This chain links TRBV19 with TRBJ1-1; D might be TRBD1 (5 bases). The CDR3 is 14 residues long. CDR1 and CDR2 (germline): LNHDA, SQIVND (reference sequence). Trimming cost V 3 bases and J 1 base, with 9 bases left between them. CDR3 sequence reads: CASSIQGWNTEAFF. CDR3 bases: TGTGCCAGTAGTATTCAGGGTTGGAACACTGAAGCTTTCTTT.

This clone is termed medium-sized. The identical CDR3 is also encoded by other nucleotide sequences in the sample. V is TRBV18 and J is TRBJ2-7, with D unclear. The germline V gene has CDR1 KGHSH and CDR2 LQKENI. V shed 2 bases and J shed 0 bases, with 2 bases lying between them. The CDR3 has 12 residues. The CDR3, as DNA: TGTGCCAGCTCACCAGGCTCCTACGAGCAGTACTTC. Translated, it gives CASSPGSYEQYF.

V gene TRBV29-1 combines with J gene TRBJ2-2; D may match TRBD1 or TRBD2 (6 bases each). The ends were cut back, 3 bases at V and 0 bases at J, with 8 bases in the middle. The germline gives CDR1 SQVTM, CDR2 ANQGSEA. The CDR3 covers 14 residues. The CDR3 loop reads CSVEGGANTGELFF. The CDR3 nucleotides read TGCAGCGTTGAGGGGGGCGCGAACACCGGGGAGCTGTTTTTT.

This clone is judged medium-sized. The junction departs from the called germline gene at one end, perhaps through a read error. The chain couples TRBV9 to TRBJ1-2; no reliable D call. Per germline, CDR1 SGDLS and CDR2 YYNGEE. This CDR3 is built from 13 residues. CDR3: CASSDGRYYGYTF. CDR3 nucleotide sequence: TGTGCCAGCAGCGATGGACGGTACTATGGTTACACCTTC. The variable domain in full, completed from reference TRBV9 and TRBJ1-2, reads DSGVTQTPKHLITATGQRVTLRCSPRSGDLSVYWYQQSLDQGLQFLIQYYNGEERAKGNILERFSAQQFPDLHSELNLSSLELGDSALYFCASSDGRYYGYTFGSGTRLTVV.

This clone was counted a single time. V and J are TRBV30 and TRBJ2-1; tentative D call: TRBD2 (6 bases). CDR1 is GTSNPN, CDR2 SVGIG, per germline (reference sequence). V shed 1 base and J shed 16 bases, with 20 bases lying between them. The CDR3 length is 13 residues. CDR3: CAWSEITGTLDFF. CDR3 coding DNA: TGTGCCTGGAGTGAAATAACCGGGACTTTAGACTTCTTC.

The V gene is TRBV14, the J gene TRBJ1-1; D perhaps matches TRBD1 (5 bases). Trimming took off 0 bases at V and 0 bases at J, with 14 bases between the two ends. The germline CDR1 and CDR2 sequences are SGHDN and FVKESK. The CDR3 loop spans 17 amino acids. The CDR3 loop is CASSQDPGGLMNTEAFF. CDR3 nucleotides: TGTGCCAGCAGCCAAGATCCGGGGGGACTCATGAACACTGAAGCTTTCTTT.

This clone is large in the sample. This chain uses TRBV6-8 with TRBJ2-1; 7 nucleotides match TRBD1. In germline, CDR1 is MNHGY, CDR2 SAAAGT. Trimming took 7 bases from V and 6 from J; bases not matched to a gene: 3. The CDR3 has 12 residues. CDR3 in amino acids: CASTPGGNEQFF. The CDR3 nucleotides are TGTGCCAGCACCCCAGGGGGCAATGAGCAGTTCTTC.

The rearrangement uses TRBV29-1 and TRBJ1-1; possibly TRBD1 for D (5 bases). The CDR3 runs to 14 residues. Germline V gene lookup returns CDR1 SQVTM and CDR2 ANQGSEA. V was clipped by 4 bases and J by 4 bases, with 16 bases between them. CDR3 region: CSVAIGGGGTEAFF. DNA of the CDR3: TGCAGCGTTGCCATTGGGGGGGGAGGCACTGAAGCTTTCTTT.

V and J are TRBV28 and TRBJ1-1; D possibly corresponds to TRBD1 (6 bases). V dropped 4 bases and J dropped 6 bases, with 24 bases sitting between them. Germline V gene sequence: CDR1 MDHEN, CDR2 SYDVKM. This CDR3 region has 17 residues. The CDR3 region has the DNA TGTGCCAGCAGTTATTTCCTGGGCGAGGGGGTAAGTGCTGAAGCTTTCTTT. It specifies CASSYFLGEGVSAEAFF.

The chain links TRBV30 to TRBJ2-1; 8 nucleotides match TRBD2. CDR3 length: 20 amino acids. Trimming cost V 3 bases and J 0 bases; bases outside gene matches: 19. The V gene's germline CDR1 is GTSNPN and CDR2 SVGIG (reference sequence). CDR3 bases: TGTGCCTGGAGGGGGATTAGCGGGACCTATCGATTAAGCTCCTACAATGAGCAGTTCTTC. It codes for CAWRGISGTYRLSSYNEQFF.

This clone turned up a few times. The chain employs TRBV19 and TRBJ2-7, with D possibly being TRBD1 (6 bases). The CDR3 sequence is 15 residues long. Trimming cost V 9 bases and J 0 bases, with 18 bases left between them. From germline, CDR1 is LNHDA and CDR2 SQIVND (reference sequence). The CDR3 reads CASRPRADSSYEQYF. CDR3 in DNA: TGTGCCAGCCGCCCACGAGCGGACAGCTCCTACGAGCAGTACTTC.

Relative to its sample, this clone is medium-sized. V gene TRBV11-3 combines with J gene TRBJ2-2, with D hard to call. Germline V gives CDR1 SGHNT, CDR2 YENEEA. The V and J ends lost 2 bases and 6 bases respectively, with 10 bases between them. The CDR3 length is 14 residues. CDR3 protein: CASSLQRDAGELFF. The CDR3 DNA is TGTGCCAGCAGCTTACAACGTGACGCCGGGGAGCTGTTTTTT.

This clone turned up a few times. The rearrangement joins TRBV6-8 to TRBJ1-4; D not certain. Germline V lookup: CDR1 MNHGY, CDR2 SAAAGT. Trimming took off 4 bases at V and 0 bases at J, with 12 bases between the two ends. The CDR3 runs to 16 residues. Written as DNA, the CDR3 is TGTGCCAGCAGTTCCGGCCTTGGGACAACTAATGAAAAACTGTTTTTT. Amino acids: CASSSGLGTTNEKLFF.

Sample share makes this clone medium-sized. The CDR3 DNA sequence: TGTGCCAGCAGTTACACAGAGAACACTGAAGCTTTCTTT. Its translation: CASSYTENTEAFF. This chain connects TRBV28 to TRBJ1-1; D ambiguous. The CDR3 length is 13 residues. Trimming removed 4 bases from V and 1 base from J, with 7 bases in between. Germline V gives CDR1 MDHEN, CDR2 SYDVKM.